The sample holds one count of the clone carrying this T cell receptor beta chain. This sample was included in a study of blood T cell repertoires in COVID-19. Study-wide context: The samples span acute and convalescent COVID-19 from the United States, Italy and Spain. PBMCs, B-cell-depleted T cells, or T cells provided the cDNA or gDNA that made up the material.

Original processing methods: Amplified reference gene primers provided the basis for estimating nucleated cell counts. Some clones are missing from TCRdb's copy, which holds only in-frame ones; the method was immunoSEQ multiplex PCR. V, J and clone size derive from that table, while D and trimming were established from the DNA sequence. This table has 150,000 or so clones, 90% appearing once. The CDR3 spans 14 residues. V was pared by 0 bases and J by 6 bases, with 10 bases between. Germline CDR1 and CDR2: KGHSH and LQKENI. The receptor was derived from a man between 60 and 75 years old with active or convalescent COVID-19. The sequenced material came from peripheral blood. The V gene is TRBV18, the J gene TRBJ2-3, with D perhaps matching TRBD2 (6 bases). The CDR3 here is CASSPPEGKDTQYF. The DNA for the CDR3 is TGTGCCAGCTCACCACCGGAGGGGAAGGATACGCAGTATTTT. The entire variable domain, with the rest obtained from reference TRBV18 and TRBJ2-3, is as follows: NAGVMQNPRHLVRRRGQEARLRCSPMKGHSHVYWYRQLPEEGLKFMVYLQKENIIDESGMPKERFSAEFPKEGPSILRIQQVVRGDSAAYFCASSPPEGKDTQYFGPGTRLTVL.